The present T cell receptor (beta chain) was sequenced within a study of shared clonotypes between healthy human individuals. Study at large: Donor composition was a couple of women and a few men, aged 18 to 49.

Profiling relied on immunoSEQ multiplex PCR, and the TCRdb table lists in-frame clones only, not all of them. Altogether approximately 1,500,000 clones are present, roughly 96% being singletons, with the ten largest covering roughly 1.1%. Germline V gene sequence: CDR1 KGHSH, CDR2 LQKENI. V was pared by 2 bases and J by 1 base, with 15 bases between. This CDR3 is built from 17 residues. This sequence was found in a man aged 25 to 40 in good health. The source material was naive CD4+ T cells sorted from blood. Specified subset: CD45RA+ positively selected. The rearrangement joins TRBV18 to TRBJ2-1, with D possibly TRBD1 on 5 matching bases. This chain's CDR3 is CASSPGFQGSSYNEQFF. DNA of the CDR3: TGTGCCAGCTCACCAGGGTTCCAGGGCTCGTCCTACAATGAGCAGTTCTTC.